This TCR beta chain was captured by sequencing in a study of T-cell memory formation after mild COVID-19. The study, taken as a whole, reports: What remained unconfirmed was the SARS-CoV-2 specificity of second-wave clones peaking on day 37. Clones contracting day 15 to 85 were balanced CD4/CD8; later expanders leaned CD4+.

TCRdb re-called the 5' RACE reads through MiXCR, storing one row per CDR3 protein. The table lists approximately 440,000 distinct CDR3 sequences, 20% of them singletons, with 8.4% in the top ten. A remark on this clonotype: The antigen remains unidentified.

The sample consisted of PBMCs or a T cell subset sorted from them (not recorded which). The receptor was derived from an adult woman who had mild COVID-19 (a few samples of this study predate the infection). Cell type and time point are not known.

The chain's CDR3 is CASSPPPRTGGGYTF. As DNA, the CDR3 is TGTGCCAGCAGCCCGCCCCCCAGGACAGGCGGCGGCTACACCTTC. V is TRBV5-6 and J is TRBJ1-2; 7 positions match TRBD1. This CDR3 spans 15 amino acids. In germline, CDR1 is SGHDT, CDR2 YYEEEE. Trimming at V came to 4 bases and at J to 8 bases, leaving 14 bases not matched to a gene.